This TCR beta chain was captured by sequencing in a study of early T cells in non-severe SARS-CoV-2 infection. For the study at large: Sequencing targeted bulk RNA from unsorted whole blood, leaving chains unpaired.

The V segment lost 1 base and the J segment 8 bases; nucleotides outside the gene matches: 7. There are 15 residues in the CDR3. The germline CDR1 and CDR2 sequences are SGDLS and YYNGEE. This clonotype was found a few times. TCRdb reprocessed the 5' RACE reads via MiXCR and lists one record per CDR3 protein. Of 100,000 to 130,000 distinct CDR3 sequences in the sample, 9% to 13% were seen once. The chain combines TRBV9 with TRBJ1-5; 9 bases match TRBD1. Sequencing was performed on whole blood. The clonotype originates from an adult who was a healthcare worker with PCR-confirmed SARS-CoV-2 infection or an uninfected control (not recorded which). In nucleotides, the CDR3 is TGTGCCAGCAGCGTACAGGGACAGGGCTGGGAGCCCCAGCATTTT. It is translated as CASSVQGQGWEPQHF.